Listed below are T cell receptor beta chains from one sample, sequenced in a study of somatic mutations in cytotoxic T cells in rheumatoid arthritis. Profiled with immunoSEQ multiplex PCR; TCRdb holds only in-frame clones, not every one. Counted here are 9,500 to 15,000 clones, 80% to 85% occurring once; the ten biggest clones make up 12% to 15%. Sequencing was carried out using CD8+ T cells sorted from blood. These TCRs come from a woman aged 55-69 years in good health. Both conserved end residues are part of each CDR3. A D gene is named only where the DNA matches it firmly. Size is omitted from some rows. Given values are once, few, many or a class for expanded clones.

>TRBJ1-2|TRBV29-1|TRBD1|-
CSVEVEGGADYGYTF
TGCAGCGTTGAAGTTGAAGGGGGCGCCGACTATGGCTACACCTTC
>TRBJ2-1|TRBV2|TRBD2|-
CASTGTSGASNEQFF
TGTGCCAGCACTGGGACTAGCGGGGCGTCTAATGAGCAGTTCTTC
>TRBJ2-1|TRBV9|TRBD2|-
CASSVAGTSPNEQFF
TGTGCCAGCAGCGTAGCCGGGACTAGCCCAAATGAGCAGTTCTTC
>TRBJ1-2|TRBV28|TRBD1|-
CASSLWGGQGARYGYTF
TGTGCCAGCAGTTTATGGGGTGGACAGGGGGCGCGATATGGCTACACCTTC
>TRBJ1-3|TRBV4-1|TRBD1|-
CASSLDRGTGNTIYF
TGCGCCAGCAGCCTCGACAGGGGAACGGGAAACACCATATATTTT
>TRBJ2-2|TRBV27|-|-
CASSLTGLYTGELFF
TGTGCCAGCAGTTTAACGGGTTTGTACACCGGGGAGCTGTTTTTT
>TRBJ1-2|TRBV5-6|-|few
CASSRLGYGYTF
TGTGCCAGCTCCCGTCTCGGGTATGGCTACACCTTC
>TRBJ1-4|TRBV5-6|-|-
CASSLKSLGRGEKLFF
TGTGCCAGCAGCTTGAAGTCGTTGGGGCGGGGGGAAAAACTGTTTTTT
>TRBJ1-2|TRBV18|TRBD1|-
CASSKDRELYGYTF
TGTGCCAGCTCAAAGGACAGGGAGCTCTATGGCTACACCTTC
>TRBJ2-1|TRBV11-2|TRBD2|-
CASSLVGGAGYSKQFF
TGTGCCAGCAGCTTAGTCGGGGGGGCCGGGTATAGTAAGCAGTTCTTC
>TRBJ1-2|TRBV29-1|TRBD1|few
CSAPDRSYGYTF
TGCAGCGCCCCGGACAGGTCCTATGGCTACACCTTC
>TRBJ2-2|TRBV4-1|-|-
CASSQLMGPNTGELFF
TGCGCCAGCAGCCAACTCATGGGGCCGAACACCGGGGAGCTGTTTTTT
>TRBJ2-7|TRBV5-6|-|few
CASRPTDRDSYEQYF
TGTGCCAGCAGACCCACCGACAGAGACTCCTACGAGCAGTACTTC
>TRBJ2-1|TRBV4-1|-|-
CASSQEPGTYNEQFF
TGCGCCAGCAGCCAAGAGCCAGGTACCTACAATGAGCAGTTCTTC
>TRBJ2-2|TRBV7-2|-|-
CASSLVRRGGPGELFF
TGTGCCAGCAGCTTAGTACGGAGGGGCGGGCCCGGGGAGCTGTTTTTT
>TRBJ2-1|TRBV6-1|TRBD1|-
CASSAEVQGSYNEQFF
TGTGCCAGCAGTGCCGAAGTACAGGGGTCCTACAATGAGCAGTTCTTC
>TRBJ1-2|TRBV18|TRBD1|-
CASSPGTDYTF
TGTGCCAGCTCACCCGGGACAGACTACACCTTC
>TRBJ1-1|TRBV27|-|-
CASSLRWSNGYTEAFF
TGTGCCAGCAGTCTCCGGTGGTCGAACGGGTACACTGAAGCTTTCTTT
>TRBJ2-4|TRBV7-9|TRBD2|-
CASSLVSGGAVNIQYF
TGTGCCAGCAGCTTAGTTAGCGGGGGGGCCGTTAACATTCAGTACTTC
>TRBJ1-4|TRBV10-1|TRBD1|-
CASSESGTGPTTNEKLFF
TGCGCCAGCAGTGAGTCTGGGACAGGCCCGACAACTAATGAAAAACTGTTTTTT
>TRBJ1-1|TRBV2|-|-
CAGLRSEAFF
TGTGCCGGACTTCGGTCTGAAGCTTTCTTT
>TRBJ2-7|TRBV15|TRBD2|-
CATSREPAGSSYEQYF
TGTGCCACCAGCAGAGAACCAGCGGGGAGCTCCTACGAGCAGTACTTC
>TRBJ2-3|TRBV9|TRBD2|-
CASSVAGGPPSTDTQYF
TGTGCCAGCAGCGTAGCGGGGGGGCCGCCTAGCACAGATACGCAGTATTTT
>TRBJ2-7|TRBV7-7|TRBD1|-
CASSSTGDGEQYF
TGTGCTAGCAGCTCGACAGGGGATGGAGAGCAGTACTTC
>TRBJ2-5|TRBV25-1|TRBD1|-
CASSATGGQETQYF
TGTGCCAGCAGTGCTACAGGGGGGCAAGAGACCCAGTACTTC
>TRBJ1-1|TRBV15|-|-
CATSRDSGVPEAFF
TGTGCCACCAGCAGAGATTCCGGGGTCCCTGAAGCTTTCTTT
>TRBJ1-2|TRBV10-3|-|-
CAISESGQGSYGYTF
TGTGCCATCAGTGAGTCGGGGCAGGGTTCCTATGGCTACACCTTC
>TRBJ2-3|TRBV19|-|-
CASSSGRTDTQYF
TGTGCCAGTAGTTCTGGGCGCACAGATACGCAGTATTTT
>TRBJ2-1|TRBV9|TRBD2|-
CASNLAGVRGDEQFF
TGTGCCAGCAACCTAGCGGGGGTCCGGGGAGATGAGCAGTTCTTC
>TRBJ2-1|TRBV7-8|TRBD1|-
CASSPRDRVDEQFF
TGTGCCAGCAGCCCCCGGGACAGGGTCGATGAGCAGTTCTTC
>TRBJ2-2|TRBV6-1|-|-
CASSTHSGDTGELFF
TGTGCCAGCAGTACACACTCAGGGGACACCGGGGAGCTGTTTTTT
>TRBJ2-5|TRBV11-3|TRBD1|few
CASSSQGARETQYF
TGTGCCAGCAGCTCTCAGGGGGCGCGAGAGACCCAGTACTTC
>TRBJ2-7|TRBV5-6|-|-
CASSSDLSSYEQYF
TGTGCCAGCAGCTCGGACTTAAGCTCCTACGAGCAGTACTTC
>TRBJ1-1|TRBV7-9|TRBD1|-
CASSLPGTGGEAFF
TGTGCCAGCAGCTTACCCGGGACAGGGGGTGAAGCTTTCTTT
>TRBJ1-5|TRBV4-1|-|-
CASSQAEGSNQPQHF
TGCGCCAGCAGCCAAGCTGAGGGAAGCAATCAGCCCCAGCATTTT
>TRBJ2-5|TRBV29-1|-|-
CSVETRVVETQYF
TGCAGCGTTGAGACCAGGGTGGTGGAGACCCAGTACTTC
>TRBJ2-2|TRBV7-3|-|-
CASSLGGSPNTGELFF
TGTGCCAGCAGCTTAGGGGGCTCTCCGAACACCGGGGAGCTGTTTTTT
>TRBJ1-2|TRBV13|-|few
CASSLGDSYGYTF
TGTGCCAGCAGCTTAGGGGACAGTTATGGCTACACCTTC
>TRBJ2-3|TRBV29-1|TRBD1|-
CSEGQGETDTQYF
TGCAGCGAGGGACAGGGGGAAACAGATACGCAGTATTTT
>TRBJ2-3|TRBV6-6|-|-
CASSYSGPDTQYF
TGTGCCAGCAGTTACTCTGGGCCAGATACGCAGTATTTT
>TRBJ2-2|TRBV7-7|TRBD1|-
CASSSAGGGELFF
TGTGCTAGCAGCTCTGCAGGGGGCGGGGAGCTGTTTTTT
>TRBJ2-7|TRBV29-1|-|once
CSVEDFTGYEQYF
TGCAGCGTTGAAGACTTCACTGGCTACGAGCAGTACTTC
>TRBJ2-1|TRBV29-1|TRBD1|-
CSVEDPETGLNEQFF
TGCAGCGTTGAAGATCCAGAGACAGGGCTGAATGAGCAGTTCTTC